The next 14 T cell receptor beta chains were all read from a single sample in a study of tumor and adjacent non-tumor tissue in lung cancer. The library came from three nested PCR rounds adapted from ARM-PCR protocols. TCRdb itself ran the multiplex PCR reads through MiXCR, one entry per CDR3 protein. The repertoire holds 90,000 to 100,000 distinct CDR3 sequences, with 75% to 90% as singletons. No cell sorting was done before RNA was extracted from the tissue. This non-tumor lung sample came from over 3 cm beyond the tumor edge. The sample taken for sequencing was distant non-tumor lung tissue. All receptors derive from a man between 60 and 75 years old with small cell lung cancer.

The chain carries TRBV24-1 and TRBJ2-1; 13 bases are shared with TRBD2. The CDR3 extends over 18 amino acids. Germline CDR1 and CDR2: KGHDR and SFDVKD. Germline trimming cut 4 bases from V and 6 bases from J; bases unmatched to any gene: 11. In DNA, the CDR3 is TGTGCCACCAGTGACGGACTAGCGGGAGCTAGTTCATGCAATGAGCAGTTCTTC. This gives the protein CATSDGLAGASSCNEQFF.

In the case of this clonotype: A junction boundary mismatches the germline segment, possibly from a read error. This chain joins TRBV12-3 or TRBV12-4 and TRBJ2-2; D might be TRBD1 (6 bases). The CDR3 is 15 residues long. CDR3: CASTFSWTDTGELSF. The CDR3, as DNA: TGTGCCAGCACTTTCTCTTGGACAGACACCGGGGAGCTGTCTTTT.

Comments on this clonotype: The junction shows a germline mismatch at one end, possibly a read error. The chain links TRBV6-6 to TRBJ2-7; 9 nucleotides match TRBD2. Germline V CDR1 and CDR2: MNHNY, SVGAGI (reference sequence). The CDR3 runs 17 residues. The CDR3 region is CANSSLDLAGDTYYQYF. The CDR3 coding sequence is TGTGCCAACAGTTCACTCGATTTAGCGGGAGACACCTACTACCAGTACTTC.

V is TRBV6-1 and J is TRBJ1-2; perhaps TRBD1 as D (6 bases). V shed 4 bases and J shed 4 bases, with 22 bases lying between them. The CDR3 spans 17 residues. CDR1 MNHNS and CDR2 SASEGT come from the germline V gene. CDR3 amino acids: CASSGYTLTGAFYGYTF. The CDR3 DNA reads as TGTGCCAGCAGTGGGTATACTTTGACAGGAGCATTCTATGGCTACACCTTC.

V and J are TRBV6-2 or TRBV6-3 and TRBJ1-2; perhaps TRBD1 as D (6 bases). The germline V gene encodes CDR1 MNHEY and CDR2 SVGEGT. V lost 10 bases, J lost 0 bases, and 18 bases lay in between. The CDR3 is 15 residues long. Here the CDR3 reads CAITVSGAPNYGYTF. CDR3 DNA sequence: TGTGCCATCACTGTCTCAGGGGCGCCTAACTATGGCTACACCTTC.

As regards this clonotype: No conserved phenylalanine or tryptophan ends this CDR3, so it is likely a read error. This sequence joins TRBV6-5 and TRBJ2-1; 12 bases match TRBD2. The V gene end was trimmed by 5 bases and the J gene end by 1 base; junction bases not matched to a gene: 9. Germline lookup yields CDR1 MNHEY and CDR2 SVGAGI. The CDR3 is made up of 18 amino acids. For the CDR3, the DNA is TGTGCCAGCAGTGTCCGGACTAGCGGGAAGGCTTCCTACAATGAGCAGTTCTTA. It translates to CASSVRTSGKASYNEQFL.

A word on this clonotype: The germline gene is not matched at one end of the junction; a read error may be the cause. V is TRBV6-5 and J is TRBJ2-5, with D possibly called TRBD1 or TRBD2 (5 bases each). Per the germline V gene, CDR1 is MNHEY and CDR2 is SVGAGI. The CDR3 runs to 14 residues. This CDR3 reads CASSPGRPPGAHYF. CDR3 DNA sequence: TGTGCCAGCAGCCCGGGCCGGCCCCCCGGGGCCCACTACTTC.

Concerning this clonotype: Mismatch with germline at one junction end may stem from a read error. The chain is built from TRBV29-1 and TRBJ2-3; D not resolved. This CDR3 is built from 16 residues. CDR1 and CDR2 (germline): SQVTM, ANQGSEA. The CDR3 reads CSVEDRYMVLFDTQYF. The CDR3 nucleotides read TGCAGTGTTGAAGATCGGTACATGGTTCTTTTTGATACGCAGTATTTT.

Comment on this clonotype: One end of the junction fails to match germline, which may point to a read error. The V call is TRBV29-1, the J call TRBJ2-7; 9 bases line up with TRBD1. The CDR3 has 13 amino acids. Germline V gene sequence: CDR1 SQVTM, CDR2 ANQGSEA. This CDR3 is CSAGDRVSYEQYF. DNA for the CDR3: TGTAGCGCAGGGGACAGGGTCTCTTACGAGCAGTACTTC.

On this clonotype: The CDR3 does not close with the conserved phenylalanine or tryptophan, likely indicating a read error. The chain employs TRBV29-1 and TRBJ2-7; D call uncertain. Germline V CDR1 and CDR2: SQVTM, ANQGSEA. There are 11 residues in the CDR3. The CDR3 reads CSVDSGYEQYI. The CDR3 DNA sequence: TGCAGTGTTGATTCGGGCTACGAACAGTACATC.

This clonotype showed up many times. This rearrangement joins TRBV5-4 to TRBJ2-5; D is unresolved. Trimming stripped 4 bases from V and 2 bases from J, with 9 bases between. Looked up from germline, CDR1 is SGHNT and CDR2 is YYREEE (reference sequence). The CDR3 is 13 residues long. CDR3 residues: CASSNGEQETQYF. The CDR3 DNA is TGTGCCAGCAGCAATGGAGAGCAAGAGACCCAGTACTTC. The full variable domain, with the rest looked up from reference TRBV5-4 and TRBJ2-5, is ETGVTQSPTHLIKTRGQQVTLRCSSQSGHNTVSWYQQALGQGPQFIFQYYREEENGRGNFPPRFSGLQFPNYSSELNVNALELDDSALYLCASSNGEQETQYFGPGTRLLVL.

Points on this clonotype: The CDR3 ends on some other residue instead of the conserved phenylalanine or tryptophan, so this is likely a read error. For the CDR3, the DNA is TGCGCCAGCGTCAGGGTCAACACTGAAGCTTTCTAT. It is translated as CASVRVNTEAFY. The chain is built from TRBV12-3 or TRBV12-4 and TRBJ1-1; the D gene is possibly TRBD1 (5 bases). The CDR3 runs to 12 residues.

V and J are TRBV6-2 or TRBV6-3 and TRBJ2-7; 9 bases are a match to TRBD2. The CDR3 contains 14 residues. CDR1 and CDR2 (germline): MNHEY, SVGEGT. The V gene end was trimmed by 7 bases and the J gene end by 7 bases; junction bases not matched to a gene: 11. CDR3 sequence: CASKIAGASMEQYV. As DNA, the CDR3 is TGTGCCAGCAAGATAGCGGGAGCATCTATGGAGCAGTACGTC.

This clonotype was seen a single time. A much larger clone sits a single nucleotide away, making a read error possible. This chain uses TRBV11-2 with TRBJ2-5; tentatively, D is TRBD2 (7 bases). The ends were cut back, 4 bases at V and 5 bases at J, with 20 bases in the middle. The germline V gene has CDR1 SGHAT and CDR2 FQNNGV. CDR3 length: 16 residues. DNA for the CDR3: TGTGCCAGCAGCTCCACAATGGGGGGGCCAAATGAGACCCAGTACTTC. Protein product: CASSSTMGGPNETQYF.